One sample yielded the 24 T cell receptor beta chains listed below, sequenced in a study of early T cells in non-severe SARS-CoV-2 infection. TCRdb analysed the 5' RACE reads with MiXCR anew, one entry per CDR3 protein. The data contain tens of thousands of distinct CDR3 sequences, under 9% of them singletons. The material sequenced was whole blood, taken at baseline. These receptors were obtained from an adult who was a healthcare worker with PCR-confirmed SARS-CoV-2 infection or an uninfected control (not recorded which).

Ten or more counts support this clonotype. V and J are TRBV5-4 and TRBJ2-3, with TRBD2 identical over 9 bases. V shed 2 bases, J shed 6 bases, and the junction held 10 bases outside the gene matches. Germline CDR1 reads SGHNT; CDR2 reads YYREEE (reference sequence). This CDR3 region has 16 residues. Here the CDR3 DNA reads TGTGCCAGCAGCTTCCGGACTAGCGCTCTGCGGGATACGCAGTATTTT. It encodes CASSFRTSALRDTQYF.

The chain combines TRBV9 with TRBJ1-1; possibly TRBD1 for D (6 bases). V lost 0 bases and J lost 1, with 7 bases in between. CDR3 length equals 14 residues. Germline CDR1 reads SGDLS; CDR2 reads YYNGEE. The CDR3 here is CASSVGTANTEAFF. The DNA for the CDR3 is TGTGCCAGCAGCGTAGGGACAGCGAACACTGAAGCTTTCTTT.

This clonotype was seen more than once but under ten times. The J gene is TRBJ2-6, the V gene TRBV12-3 or TRBV12-4; D might be TRBD2 (5 bases). V lost 10 bases and J lost 0, with 13 bases in between. The CDR3 runs 15 residues. The CDR3 DNA reads as TGTGCCACCCTCCGGGGAAACTCTGGGGCCAACGTCCTGACTTTC. This encodes CATLRGNSGANVLTF.

This clonotype has more than one count but fewer than ten. The V gene is TRBV9, the J gene TRBJ2-4, with D uncertain. V gave up 0 bases and J gave up 1 base, with 2 bases separating them. Germline V CDR1 and CDR2: SGDLS, YYNGEE. The CDR3 spans 13 residues. CDR3: CASSVGAKNIQYF. CDR3 sequence (DNA): TGTGCCAGCAGCGTAGGGGCCAAAAACATTCAGTACTTC.

The V and J genes are TRBV7-9 and TRBJ1-1; a weak D match, TRBD1 (5 bases). The CDR3 spans 15 residues. Germline V gives CDR1 SEHNR, CDR2 FQNEAQ (reference sequence). Trimming removed 3 bases at V and 0 bases at J, with 11 bases between. The CDR3 DNA follows: TGTGCCAGCAGCTTCGCTCAGGGCATGAACACTGAAGCTTTCTTT. Translated: CASSFAQGMNTEAFF. Looking up the rest from reference TRBV7-9 and TRBJ1-1 gives the full variable domain: DTGVSQNPRHKITKRGQNVTFRCDPISEHNRLYWYRQTLGQGPEFLTYFQNEAQLEKSRLLSDRFSAERPKGSFSTLEIQRTEQGDSAMYLCASSFAQGMNTEAFFGQGTRLTVV.

The table lists this clonotype with many counts. J is TRBJ2-1 and V is TRBV6-4; no firm D call. V dropped 0 bases and J dropped 10 bases, with 10 bases sitting between them. The CDR3 sequence is 13 residues long. CDR1 MRHNA and CDR2 SNTAGT come from the germline V gene. CDR3 nucleotide sequence: TGTGCCAGCAGTGACTCCTCGACACGGGAGCAGTTCTTC. As protein: CASSDSSTREQFF.

This clonotype was seen a handful of times. This sequence joins TRBV6-4 and TRBJ2-6; D remains unclear. The CDR3 has 14 residues. Trimming pared 2 bases from V and 0 bases from J, leaving 2 bases between. Germline values: CDR1 MRHNA, CDR2 SNTAGT. The CDR3 DNA is TGTGCCAGCAGTGACAACTCTGGGGCCAACGTCCTGACTTTC. Residues: CASSDNSGANVLTF.

In its sample, this clonotype was seen many times. The chain couples TRBV11-2 to TRBJ2-1; D gene uncertain. Germline CDR1 reads SGHAT; CDR2 reads FQNNGV. Deletions cut 1 base from V and 7 bases from J, with 8 bases between. This CDR3 is built from 13 residues. The chain's CDR3 is CASSLVQLNEQFF. The CDR3 DNA reads as TGTGCCAGCAGCTTAGTCCAGCTAAATGAGCAGTTCTTC.

V usage is TRBV5-1 and J usage is TRBJ2-3; maybe TRBD1 (6 bases). V shed 2 bases and J shed 0 bases, with 10 bases lying between them. This CDR3 region has 15 residues. From germline, CDR1 is SGHRS and CDR2 YFSETQ. The CDR3 region has the DNA TGCGCCAGCAGCTTTAGGACAGAAAGCACAGATACGCAGTATTTT. Translation gives CASSFRTESTDTQYF.

The chain carries TRBV7-9 and TRBJ2-5; no definite D call. The CDR3 length is 13 residues. Germline-derived CDR1 and CDR2 are SEHNR and FQNEAQ (reference sequence). With 5 bases removed from V and 1 base from J, the gap between germline ends came to 8 bases. The CDR3 coding sequence is TGTGCCAGCAGCATGAACAGCCAAGAGACCCAGTACTTC. This sequence encodes CASSMNSQETQYF.

J is TRBJ2-3 and V is TRBV19; D is undetermined. Germline values: CDR1 LNHDA, CDR2 SQIVND (reference sequence). This CDR3 is 13 amino acids long. Trimming pared 10 bases from V and 0 bases from J, leaving 11 bases between. The DNA of the CDR3 is TGTGCCACTTCACTGGGGAGCACAGATACGCAGTATTTT. Amino acids: CATSLGSTDTQYF.

The chain is built from TRBV6-1 and TRBJ2-2; D unclear. The V gene lost 4 bases and the J gene lost 6 bases, with 12 bases spanning the gap. The germline CDR1 and CDR2 sequences are MNHNS and SASEGT. CDR3 size: 14 residues. The CDR3 loop is CASSGVWEPGELFF. As DNA, the CDR3 is TGTGCCAGCAGTGGAGTATGGGAACCCGGGGAGCTGTTTTTT.

The table lists this clonotype with a few counts. The chain carries TRBV12-3 or TRBV12-4 and TRBJ2-6, with D maybe TRBD1 (5 bases). The CDR3 totals 17 residues. Between the trimmed V and J ends, which lost 5 bases and 0 bases, there was a span of 14 bases. The CDR3 bases are TGTGCCAGCAGTCCCCACGACAGCTTCTCTGGGGCCAACGTCCTGACTTTC. Amino acids: CASSPHDSFSGANVLTF.

The rearrangement uses TRBV21-1 and TRBJ2-1; the table gives TRBD1 as D, unverified against the DNA. TRBV21-1 is assigned pseudogene status. The CDR3 contains 20 residues. This CDR3 is CASSTETGEKVLETYNEQFF. The CDR3 DNA reads as TGTGCCAGCAGCACGGAAACAGGGGAAAAGGTACTAGAAACGTATAATGAGCAGTTCTTC.

The chain recombines TRBV10-3 with TRBJ2-1, with 9 bases aligning to TRBD2. This CDR3 is built from 16 residues. The junction had 10 bases not matched to a gene; V was cut back by 3 bases and J by 7 bases. Looked up from germline, CDR1 is ENHRY and CDR2 is SYGVKD. CDR3 loop: CAISDWKRGAINEQFF. CDR3 coding DNA: TGTGCCATCAGTGACTGGAAGCGGGGGGCAATAAATGAGCAGTTCTTC.

This clonotype has ten or more counts. This chain connects TRBV12-3 or TRBV12-4 to TRBJ1-2; no reliable D call. This CDR3 contains 13 residues. Deletions cut 4 bases from V and 8 bases from J, with 14 bases between. The CDR3 reads CASSSPSLAGYTF. In DNA, the CDR3 is TGTGCCAGCAGTTCCCCCTCCTTGGCGGGCTACACCTTC.

The chain uses TRBV3-1 and TRBJ2-5; no reliable D call. Germline V gene sequence: CDR1 LGHDT, CDR2 YNNKEL (reference sequence). V lost 0 bases and J 5 bases, leaving 7 bases between the germline ends. This CDR3 contains 13 residues. The CDR3 protein is CASSQDVGETQYF. The CDR3 coding sequence is TGTGCCAGCAGCCAAGATGTCGGGGAGACCCAGTACTTC.

V is TRBV3-1 and J is TRBJ2-4; a weak D match, TRBD1 (6 bases). V lost 4 bases and J lost 0, with 13 bases in between. The CDR3 extends over 16 amino acids. CDR1 is LGHDT, CDR2 YNNKEL, per germline (reference sequence). The CDR3: CASSRIAGVAKNIQYF. The CDR3 DNA is TGTGCCAGCAGCCGCATCGCAGGGGTAGCCAAAAACATTCAGTACTTC.

This clonotype was picked up a small number of times. The rearrangement links TRBV29-1 to TRBJ1-2, with 7 bases lining up with TRBD1. The CDR3 contains 14 residues. Germline V gene lookup returns CDR1 SQVTM and CDR2 ANQGSEA. Trimming took 4 bases from V and 6 from J; bases not matched to a gene: 11. The CDR3, as DNA: TGCAGCGTTGTATTAGGACAGGTCGGGAATGGCTACACCTTC. Translated: CSVVLGQVGNGYTF.

This chain links TRBV7-6 with TRBJ2-1, with TRBD1 matching 7 bases. In germline, CDR1 is SGHVS, CDR2 FNYEAQ. The CDR3 length is 16 residues. V lost 5 bases to trimming and J lost 2 bases; unmatched junction nucleotides: 9. The CDR3 loop is CASSLRDSIPYNEQFF. In nucleotides, the CDR3 is TGTGCCAGCAGCCTCCGGGACAGCATCCCCTACAATGAGCAGTTCTTC.

This clonotype was seen repeatedly, ten times or more. V gene TRBV29-1 combines with J gene TRBJ2-7, with TRBD2 matching 8 bases. The germline gives CDR1 SQVTM, CDR2 ANQGSEA. The junction had 7 bases not matched to a gene; V was cut back by 0 bases and J by 0 bases. CDR3 length: 16 residues. The DNA of the CDR3 is TGCAGCGTTGAAGAGGTAATAGCGGGAAACTCCTACGAGCAGTACTTC. Translation gives CSVEEVIAGNSYEQYF.

The chain joins TRBV7-2 to TRBJ2-7; TRBD1 agrees at 9 bases. V gave up 5 bases and J gave up 1 base; unmatched junction bases: 6. Germline CDR1 reads SGHTA; CDR2 reads FQGNSA. There are 15 residues in the CDR3. Here the CDR3 reads CASSIGTGLSYEQYF. Here the CDR3 DNA reads TGTGCCAGCAGCATCGGGACAGGGTTATCCTACGAGCAGTACTTC.

This clonotype was observed a handful of times. CDR3 in DNA: TGTGCCAGCAGCTATATCAGGGGACATGAGCAGTTCTTC. This translates into CASSYIRGHEQFF. This rearrangement joins TRBV7-8 to TRBJ2-1; D might be TRBD1 (6 bases). Germline CDR1 reads SGHVS; CDR2 reads FQNEAQ. Between the trimmed V and J ends, which lost 4 bases and 8 bases, there was a span of 12 bases. CDR3 length equals 13 residues.

This clonotype has just a few counts. Here the CDR3 DNA reads TGTGCCAGCAGCTTGCTCTCCTGGACAGGGAGCAATGAGCAGTTCTTC. This sequence encodes CASSLLSWTGSNEQFF. The chain recombines TRBV5-6 with TRBJ2-1, with 8 positions matching TRBD1. The V and J ends lost 1 base and 6 bases, in that order; junction bases with no gene match: 9. This CDR3 has 16 residues. Germline-derived CDR1 and CDR2 are SGHDT and YYEEEE.